A single sample gave rise to the 5 T cell receptor beta chains below, sequenced in a study of vaccination and CD4 T cells after COVID-19. Cultured CD4+ T cell DNA was sequenced using the Oncomine TCR Beta short-read assay. TCRdb reanalysed the PCR reads using MiXCR and keeps one entry per CDR3 protein. Here the sample spans about 16,000 distinct CDR3 sequences, more than 30% being singletons. The treatment denotes: approximately 9-day PBMC culture with coronavirus spike peptide pools or control peptides (ViraFEST assay). These receptors are not linked to any known antigen. The input for sequencing was CD4+ T cells from blood, cultured in vitro, taken before SARS-CoV-2 vaccination. These TCRs come from a human donor who received a COVID-19 vaccine.

The V gene is TRBV12-3 or TRBV12-4, the J gene TRBJ1-5; TRBD1 matches 10 bases. V was pared by 2 bases and J by 6 bases, with 4 bases of the junction left unmatched. The CDR3 is made up of 15 amino acids. The CDR3 is CASSLRQGASQPQHF. CDR3 in DNA: TGTGCCAGCAGTTTACGACAGGGGGCTAGTCAGCCCCAGCATTTT.

This clonotype was observed a handful of times. The chain couples TRBV6-1 to TRBJ1-1; a possible D gene is TRBD1 (5 bases). CDR3 length: 13 amino acids. Trimming took off 5 bases at V and 4 bases at J, with 11 bases between the two ends. Germline V gene sequence: CDR1 MNHNS, CDR2 SASEGT. The CDR3 DNA follows: TGTGCCAGCAGTCCCACAGGTACCACTGAAGCTTTCTTT. This codes for CASSPTGTTEAFF.

The chain couples TRBV10-1 to TRBJ1-2; D is ambiguous. V was clipped by 5 bases and J by 5 bases, with 18 bases between them. The CDR3 is 15 residues long. CDR1 is WNHNN, CDR2 SYGVQD, per germline (reference sequence). The CDR3 DNA is TGCGCCAGCAGTAAGGACCAATCTGCCCTATATGGCTACACCTTC. It codes for CASSKDQSALYGYTF.

The V call is TRBV24-1, the J call TRBJ2-5; TRBD1 matches at 8 bases. The CDR3 contains 13 residues. V lost 8 bases to trimming and J lost 5 bases; unmatched junction nucleotides: 6. Germline V gives CDR1 KGHDR, CDR2 SFDVKD. The CDR3 loop is CATKAGGMETQYF. In DNA form, the CDR3 reads TGTGCCACCAAGGCAGGGGGCATGGAGACCCAGTACTTC.

This clonotype was seen a few times. The chain couples TRBV24-1 to TRBJ1-2; no reliable D call. V was trimmed by 0 bases and J by 8 bases, leaving 12 bases between them. The CDR3 loop spans 14 amino acids. CDR1 is KGHDR, CDR2 SFDVKD, per germline. The CDR3 sequence: CATSDLRGGSGYTF. The CDR3 DNA reads as TGTGCCACCAGTGATTTGCGGGGAGGGAGCGGCTACACCTTC.